The clone carrying this TCR beta chain occurred many times. Its target is not known. This entry comes from a study of CD8+CD57+ T cells in acquired aplastic anemia. Study-level points and caveats: Twenty-nine was the count of CD8+ CDR3 sequences that patients shared with controls.

TCR beta VDJ and CDR3 were profiled, and genomic DNA was the template. TCRdb used MiXCR to reprocess the reads, holding one entry per CDR3 protein. The sample includes hundreds of thousands of distinct CDR3 sequences, 47% of them seen just once. Previously, flow cytometry had revealed CD8+CD57+ cell expansion in the patients chosen for sequencing. Severe acquired aplastic anemia affected all patients. The CDR3 is 14 residues long. Germline V gene sequence: CDR1 SGDLS, CDR2 YYNGEE. V was cut by 3 bases and J by 4 bases, with 14 bases left in between. The TCR comes from a human donor with aplastic anemia. This sequence joins TRBV9 and TRBJ2-7, with D tentatively TRBD1 (6 bases). Source material: sorted CD4+, CD8+, or CD8+CD57+ T cells (not recorded which) from PBMCs. As DNA, the CDR3 is TGTGCCAGCAGCGCAACGACAGGAATTTACGAGCAGTACTTC. This gives the protein CASSATTGIYEQYF.